This T cell receptor beta chain was sequenced during a study of blood T cells in healthy people across ages. Whole-study results and caveats: Any changes in expanded clonotypes were possibly confounded, as donor CMV status remained unknown.

A second PCR of about 7 to 11 cycles used a sample-barcoded 5' primer and a J-beta primer mix. TCRdb reprocessed the 5' RACE reads with MiXCR, giving one entry per CDR3 protein. The sample gives approximately 940,000 distinct CDR3 sequences, under 50% of which show up once; roughly 13% is in the top ten. Each sample gave at least 6.5 million isolated PBMCs. Each sample provided at least 6 micrograms of extracted total RNA. This clonotype was counted a few times. Its cognate antigen is unknown. Deletions cut 3 bases from V and 4 bases from J, with 19 bases between. Germline lookup yields CDR1 DFQATT and CDR2 SNEGSKA (reference sequence). This CDR3 is built from 15 residues.

The sequence derives from a man aged 25 to 45 in good health. J is TRBJ2-7 and V is TRBV20-1; TRBD2 is a possible D gene (6 bases). The specimen was blood. CDR3 bases: TGCAGTGCTAGGGGTCCGGGGGAGAAGAGTTACGAGCAGTACTTC. Encoded protein: CSARGPGEKSYEQYF.